Listed here are 21 T cell receptor beta chains from one sample, sequenced in a study of cytomegalovirus exposure and HLA in healthy donors. 60 Vbeta and 13 Jbeta primers were used in PCR. TCRdb's copy holds only in-frame clones and misses some; the assay was immunoSEQ multiplex PCR. The sample has approximately 24,000 clones, approximately 70% seen once. The sequenced sample was PBMCs. These receptors came from a woman aged 45 to 65 in good health and CMV-seronegative.

The genes are TRBV11-2 and TRBJ2-7, with 8 positions matching TRBD2. V was pared by 5 bases and J by 3 bases, with 12 bases of the junction left unmatched. CDR1 and CDR2 (germline): SGHAT, FQNNGV. The CDR3 extends over 16 amino acids. For the CDR3, the DNA is TGTGCCAGCAGCCCAGGTTTACTAGCGGACAACTACGAGCAGTACTTC. It is translated as CASSPGLLADNYEQYF.

CDR3 sequence: CASSLLEGPGNTIYF. The DNA of the CDR3 is TGTGCCAGCAGCTTATTGGAGGGACCAGGAAACACCATATATTTT. The V and J genes are TRBV7-6 and TRBJ1-3, with a tentative D call TRBD1 (5 bases). The germline V and J ends were trimmed by 2 bases and 4 bases, with 12 bases remaining between them. Germline CDR1 SGHVS, CDR2 FNYEAQ. CDR3 length: 15 residues.

The rearrangement links TRBV5-1 to TRBJ1-1; 9 nucleotides align to TRBD1. Germline loops: CDR1 SGHRS, CDR2 YFSETQ. The length of the CDR3 is 14 residues. J gave up 3 bases and V 4 bases, and 4 bases lay outside the gene matches. CDR3 nucleotides: TGCGCCAGCAGCCAGGGGACAGGGCACACTGAAGCTTTCTTT. Amino acids: CASSQGTGHTEAFF.

The gene calls are TRBV4-2 and TRBJ1-2; TRBD1 might be the D (5 bases). Germline CDR1 reads LGHNA; CDR2 reads YNFKEQ. V shed 0 bases and J shed 4 bases, with 9 bases lying between them. The CDR3 totals 14 residues. The CDR3, as DNA: TGTGCCAGCAGCCAAGATATTAGGGGCTATGGCTACACCTTC. This encodes CASSQDIRGYGYTF.

The V call is TRBV6-5, the J call TRBJ2-3; D is perhaps TRBD2 (6 bases). The germline V gene has CDR1 MNHEY and CDR2 SVGAGI. CDR3 length equals 15 residues. Trimming pared 2 bases from V and 5 bases from J, leaving 14 bases between. CDR3 sequence (DNA): TGTGCCAGCAGTTACCCGGGACTCTCTATAGATACGCAGTATTTT. Its protein is CASSYPGLSIDTQYF.

This rearrangement joins TRBV2 to TRBJ1-2; TRBD1 might be the D (6 bases). Germline CDR1 and CDR2: SNHLY and FYNNEI. The CDR3 has 14 amino acids. The V end was cut by 3 bases, the J end by 7 bases, with 15 bases between. CDR3 protein: CASSEGTGFGGYTF. The CDR3 DNA reads as TGTGCCAGCAGTGAGGGTACAGGGTTTGGTGGCTACACCTTC. Combining the CDR3 with reference TRBV2 and TRBJ1-2 gives the whole variable domain EPEVTQTPSHQVTQMGQEVILRCVPISNHLYFYWYRQILGQKVEFLVSFYNNEISEKSEIFDDQFSVERPDGSNFTLKIRSTKLEDSAMYFCASSEGTGFGGYTFGSGTRLTVV.

This clone has only a few counts. This sequence joins TRBV6-1 and TRBJ2-5; 7 bases are a match to TRBD1. This CDR3 contains 14 residues. The germline V gene has CDR1 MNHNS and CDR2 SASEGT. V dropped 5 bases and J dropped 5; count of bases not matched to a gene: 8. DNA of the CDR3: TGTGCCAGCAGTCCGTGGACAGGATGGGAGACCCAGTACTTC. Residues: CASSPWTGWETQYF.

The chain is built from TRBV5-1 and TRBJ2-7; 9 bases align to TRBD1. The CDR3 covers 13 residues. Germline loops: CDR1 SGHRS, CDR2 YFSETQ. With 7 bases clipped from V and 5 bases from J, the junction kept 7 bases outside the gene matches. The DNA of the CDR3 is TGCGCCAGCCGCGGGACAGGGCAGGACGAGCAGTACTTC. Protein sequence: CASRGTGQDEQYF.

The chain is built from TRBV25-1 and TRBJ2-1; 8 bases are a match to TRBD2. Germline CDR1 is MGHDK and CDR2 is SYGVNS. The V segment lost 6 bases and the J segment 4 bases; nucleotides outside the gene matches: 2. The CDR3 runs 13 residues. As DNA, the CDR3 is TGTGCCAGCAGCTTAGCGGGGTACAATGAGCAGTTCTTC. Its protein is CASSLAGYNEQFF.

V usage is TRBV29-1 and J usage is TRBJ1-1; TRBD1 is a possible D gene (6 bases). The CDR3 covers 13 residues. Germline CDR1 is SQVTM and CDR2 is ANQGSEA. Trimming stripped 6 bases from V and 1 base from J, with 12 bases between. The chain's CDR3 is CSVGGGGNTEAFF. For the CDR3, the DNA is TGCAGCGTCGGAGGGGGGGGGAACACTGAAGCTTTCTTT. Full variable domain (outside the CDR3, taken from reference TRBV29-1 and TRBJ1-1): SAVISQKPSRDICQRGTSLTIQCQVDSQVTMMFWYRQQPGQSLTLIATANQGSEATYESGFVIDKFPISRPNLTFSTLTVSNMSPEDSSIYLCSVGGGGNTEAFFGQGTRLTVV.

This chain joins TRBV29-1 and TRBJ2-3; weak D call: TRBD1 (6 bases). Trimming removed 3 bases at V and 5 bases at J, with 12 bases between. The germline V gene has CDR1 SQVTM and CDR2 ANQGSEA. The CDR3 runs 13 residues. CDR3 in amino acids: CSVDQGNLDTQYF. The CDR3 region has the DNA TGCAGCGTTGATCAGGGGAATTTAGATACGCAGTATTTT.

The rearrangement links TRBV29-1 to TRBJ2-2; TRBD2 is a possible D gene (5 bases). Germline loops: CDR1 SQVTM, CDR2 ANQGSEA. The CDR3 length is 12 residues. The V end was cut by 5 bases, the J end by 7 bases, with 11 bases between. CDR3 in DNA: TGCAGCGTTCGCGGGTGGGGCGGGGAGCTGTTTTTT. It yields the protein CSVRGWGGELFF.

This sequence joins TRBV6-5 and TRBJ1-2; TRBD1 agrees at 7 bases. The CDR3 runs 15 residues. The J segment lost 4 bases and the V segment lost 10 bases, leaving 15 bases of the junction unmatched. Per the germline V gene, CDR1 is MNHEY and CDR2 is SVGAGI. CDR3 amino acids: CAIWGPEQGTYGYTF. DNA of the CDR3: TGTGCCATCTGGGGTCCCGAACAGGGGACCTATGGCTACACCTTC.

The J gene is TRBJ1-5, the V gene TRBV27, with a weak D call TRBD1 (5 bases). V was shortened by 2 bases and J by 3 bases, with 8 bases between the two germline ends. Per germline, CDR1 MNHEY and CDR2 SMNVEV (reference sequence). The CDR3 totals 14 residues. The CDR3 protein is CASSLRGHNQPQHF. The DNA of the CDR3 is TGTGCCAGCAGTTTAAGGGGTCACAATCAGCCCCAGCATTTT.

The chain employs TRBV13 and TRBJ1-4, with D perhaps matching TRBD1 (6 bases). This CDR3 is built from 13 residues. Germline V lookup: CDR1 PRHDT, CDR2 FYEKMQ (reference sequence). V gave up 5 bases and J gave up 5 bases, with 9 bases separating them. The CDR3 loop reads CASSEGQNEKLFF. DNA for the CDR3: TGTGCCAGCAGCGAAGGACAGAATGAAAAACTGTTTTTT.

This chain links TRBV7-2 with TRBJ1-1, with 7 bases identical to TRBD1. In germline, CDR1 is SGHTA, CDR2 FQGNSA. The CDR3 is made up of 13 amino acids. Germline trimming cut 4 bases from V and 4 bases from J; bases unmatched to any gene: 3. The CDR3 protein is CASSSGQRTEAFF. DNA for the CDR3: TGTGCCAGCAGCTCGGGACAGCGCACTGAAGCTTTCTTT.

The chain has TRBV4-1 and TRBJ2-1, with 9 bases identical to TRBD2. V lost 3 bases, J lost 0 bases, and 3 bases stayed unmatched. The germline V gene has CDR1 MGHRA and CDR2 YSYEKL. The CDR3 runs to 16 residues. The CDR3 coding sequence is TGCGCCAGCAGCCACATTAGCGGGAGCTCCTACAATGAGCAGTTCTTC. The encoded protein is CASSHISGSSYNEQFF.

V gene TRBV10-2 combines with J gene TRBJ2-7, with 7 bases fitting TRBD1. This CDR3 comprises 12 residues. Per germline, CDR1 WSHSY and CDR2 SAAADI. Unmatched junction bases numbered 3, after V lost 7 bases and J lost 3 bases. The DNA of the CDR3 is TGCGCCAGCACGGGACAGAGCTACGAGCAGTACTTC. This gives the protein CASTGQSYEQYF.

The chain uses TRBV15 and TRBJ2-6; TRBD1 aligns across 8 bases. CDR1 is LNHNV and CDR2 is YYDKDF in the germline V gene (reference sequence). Trimming took 3 bases from V and 12 from J; bases not matched to a gene: 10. The length of the CDR3 is 15 residues. The CDR3 DNA is TGTGCCACCAGCAGTCTCGGACAGGGTAGGTCCGTCCTGACTTTC. It translates to CATSSLGQGRSVLTF. The complete variable domain, with remaining parts taken from reference TRBV15 and TRBJ2-6, reads DAMVIQNPRYQVTQFGKPVTLSCSQTLNHNVMYWYQQKSSQAPKLLFHYYDKDFNNEADTPDNFQSRRPNTSFCFLDIRSPGLGDTAMYLCATSSLGQGRSVLTFGAGSRLTVL.

This clone appeared a few times. V usage is TRBV6-1 and J usage is TRBJ2-2; D gene uncertain. Per germline, CDR1 MNHNS and CDR2 SASEGT. Trimming stripped 2 bases from V and 6 bases from J, with 10 bases between. This CDR3 region has 14 residues. The CDR3: CASSESGRPGELFF. The CDR3 nucleotides are TGTGCCAGCAGTGAATCTGGCAGGCCCGGGGAGCTGTTTTTT.

The chain couples TRBV5-1 to TRBJ1-1; no firm D call. Trimming took off 3 bases at V and 4 bases at J, with 19 bases between the two ends. The V gene's germline CDR1 is SGHRS and CDR2 YFSETQ. This CDR3 has 16 residues. The CDR3 DNA sequence: TGCGCCAGCAGCTCCCAAGCTGGCGGGGAGGGCACTGAAGCTTTCTTT. Translation gives CASSSQAGGEGTEAFF.